This T cell receptor beta chain was sequenced for a study of T-cell reconstitution after alpha-beta-depleted transplantation in children. Unique molecular identifiers were incorporated into the prepared TCRbeta library. A single record per CDR3 protein comes from TCRdb applying MiXCR to the PCR reads. The repertoire holds hundreds of thousands of distinct CDR3 sequences, with around 15% as singletons. This clonotype was observed many times. Its specificity is unknown. From germline, CDR1 is SGHRS and CDR2 YFSETQ. V shed 0 bases and J shed 7 bases, with 19 bases lying between them. This CDR3 region has 16 residues. Whole-study results and caveats: Newly made T cells mostly supplied T-cell counts and diversity one year after transplant.

The rearrangement uses TRBV5-1 and TRBJ2-5, with D perhaps TRBD2 (6 bases). The clonotype originates from a male patient younger than 18 who had a stem cell transplant for acute lymphoblastic leukemia, so the T cells may come from the graft donor. The material was PBMCs, mostly from graft donor cells, obtained 360 days after TCRalphabeta/CD19-depleted stem cell transplant. The CDR3: CASSLVSGGGMVTQYF. The DNA of the CDR3 is TGCGCCAGCAGCTTGGTGTCTGGCGGCGGGATGGTGACCCAGTACTTC.